In this sample, the clone carrying this TCR beta chain turned up a few times. The data derive from a study of blood T cells in healthy people across ages. Per germline, CDR1 MNHNS and CDR2 SASEGT. The CDR3 runs 15 residues. V lost 4 bases and J 3 bases, leaving 16 bases between the germline ends. A second 7 to 11 cycle PCR used barcoded and J-beta primers. In TCRdb, the 5' RACE reads were re-called with MiXCR into one record per CDR3 protein. Among just over 1 million distinct CDR3 sequences listed, around 45% were seen once. This chain links TRBV6-1 with TRBJ2-7, with D perhaps TRBD1 (6 bases). The clonotype originates from a woman aged 60-75 years in good health. The sample comprised blood. The CDR3 DNA reads TGTGCCAGCAGTGTGGACCAGGGGCCTATCTACGAGCAGTACTTC. Its translation is CASSVDQGPIYEQYF.